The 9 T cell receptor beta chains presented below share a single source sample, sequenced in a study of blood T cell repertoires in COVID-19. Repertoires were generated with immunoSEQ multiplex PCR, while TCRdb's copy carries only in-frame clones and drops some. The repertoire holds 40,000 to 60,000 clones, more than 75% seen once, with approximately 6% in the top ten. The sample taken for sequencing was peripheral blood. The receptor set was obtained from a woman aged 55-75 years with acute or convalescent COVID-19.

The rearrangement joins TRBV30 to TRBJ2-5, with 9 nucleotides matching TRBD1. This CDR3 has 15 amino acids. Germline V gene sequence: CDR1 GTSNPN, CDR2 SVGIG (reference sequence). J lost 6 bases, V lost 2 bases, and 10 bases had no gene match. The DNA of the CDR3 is TGTGCCTGGAGTCCTGACACAGGGGGCAGAAAGACCCAGTACTTC. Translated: CAWSPDTGGRKTQYF.

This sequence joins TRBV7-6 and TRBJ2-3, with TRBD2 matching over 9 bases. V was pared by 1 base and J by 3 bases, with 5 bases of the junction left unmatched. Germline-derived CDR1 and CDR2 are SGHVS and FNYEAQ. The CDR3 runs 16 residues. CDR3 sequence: CASSLGGSGGTDTQYF. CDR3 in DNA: TGTGCCAGCAGCTTAGGAGGAAGCGGGGGGACAGATACGCAGTATTTT.

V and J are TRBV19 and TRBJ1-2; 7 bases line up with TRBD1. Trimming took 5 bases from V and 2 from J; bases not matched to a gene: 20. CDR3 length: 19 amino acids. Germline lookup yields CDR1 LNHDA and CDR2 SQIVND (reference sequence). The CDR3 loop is CASSFRPGTEKLRNYGYTF. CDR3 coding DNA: TGTGCCAGTAGTTTTCGACCCGGGACAGAGAAACTCCGGAACTATGGCTACACCTTC. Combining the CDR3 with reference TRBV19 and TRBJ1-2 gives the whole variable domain DGGITQSPKYLFRKEGQNVTLSCEQNLNHDAMYWYRQDPGQGLRLIYYSQIVNDFQKGDIAEGYSVSREKKESFPLTVTSAQKNPTAFYLCASSFRPGTEKLRNYGYTFGSGTRLTVV.

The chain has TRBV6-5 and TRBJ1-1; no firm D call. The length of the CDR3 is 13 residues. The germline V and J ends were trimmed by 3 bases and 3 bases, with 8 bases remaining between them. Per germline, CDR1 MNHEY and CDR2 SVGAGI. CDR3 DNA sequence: TGTGCCAGCAGTTATATGAGTTACACTGAAGCTTTCTTT. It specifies CASSYMSYTEAFF.

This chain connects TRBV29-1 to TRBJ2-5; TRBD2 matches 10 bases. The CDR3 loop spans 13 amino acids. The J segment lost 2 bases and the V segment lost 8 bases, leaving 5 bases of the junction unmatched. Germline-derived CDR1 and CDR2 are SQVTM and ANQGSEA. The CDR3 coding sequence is TGCAGCTTAGCGGGGGGCCTACAAGAGACCCAGTACTTC. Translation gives CSLAGGLQETQYF.

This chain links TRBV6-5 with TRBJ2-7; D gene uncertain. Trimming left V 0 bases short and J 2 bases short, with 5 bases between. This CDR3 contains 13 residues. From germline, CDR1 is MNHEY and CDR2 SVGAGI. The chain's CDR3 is CASSYSTAYEQYF. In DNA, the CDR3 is TGTGCCAGCAGTTACTCTACAGCCTACGAGCAGTACTTC.

CDR3 protein: CASSLVPSTGELFF. For the CDR3, the DNA is TGTGCCAGCAGCTTAGTTCCGAGTACCGGGGAGCTGTTTTTT. This chain connects TRBV11-2 to TRBJ2-2; D not resolved. V lost 1 base, J lost 5 bases, and 8 bases lay in between. The CDR3 totals 14 residues. The germline V gene has CDR1 SGHAT and CDR2 FQNNGV.

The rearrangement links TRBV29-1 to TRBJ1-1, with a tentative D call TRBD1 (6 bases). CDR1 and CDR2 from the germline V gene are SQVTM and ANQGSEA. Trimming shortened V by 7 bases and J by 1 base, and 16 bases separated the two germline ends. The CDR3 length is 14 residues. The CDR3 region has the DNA TGCAGCGCTCAAAGGGGGGGCTCGAACACTGAAGCTTTCTTT. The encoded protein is CSAQRGGSNTEAFF. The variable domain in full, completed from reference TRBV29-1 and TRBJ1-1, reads SAVISQKPSRDICQRGTSLTIQCQVDSQVTMMFWYRQQPGQSLTLIATANQGSEATYESGFVIDKFPISRPNLTFSTLTVSNMSPEDSSIYLCSAQRGGSNTEAFFGQGTRLTVV.

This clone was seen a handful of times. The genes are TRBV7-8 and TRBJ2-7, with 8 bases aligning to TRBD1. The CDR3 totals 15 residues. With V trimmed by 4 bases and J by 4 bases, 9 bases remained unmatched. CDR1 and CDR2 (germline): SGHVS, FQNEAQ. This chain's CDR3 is CASSWRIQGVYEQYF. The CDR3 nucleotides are TGTGCCAGCAGCTGGCGGATACAGGGGGTGTACGAGCAGTACTTC. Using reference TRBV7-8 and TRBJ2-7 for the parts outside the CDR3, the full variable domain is GAGVSQSPRYKVAKRGQDVALRCDPISGHVSLFWYQQALGQGPEFLTYFQNEAQLDKSGLPSDRFFAERPEGSVSTLKIQRTQQEDSAVYLCASSWRIQGVYEQYFGPGTRLTVT.